This TCR beta chain is from a study of T cells after posttransplantation cyclophosphamide. There are 13 residues in the CDR3. J was trimmed by 13 bases and V by 3 bases; bases with no gene match: 9. Looked up from germline, CDR1 is SGHTA and CDR2 is FQGNSA. Sequencing was performed with immunoSEQ multiplex PCR; in TCRdb, only in-frame clones are kept and a portion is missing. This repertoire shows tens of thousands of clones, 85% to 90% found once; its top ten account for around 10%. Treatment was busulfan-fludarabine conditioning, a marrow graft, and cyclophosphamide on days +3 and +4. The chain links TRBV7-2 to TRBJ2-1; 7 bases agree with TRBD1. This TCR was recovered from a female patient in her 30s who received an allogeneic stem cell transplant from an unrelated donor, was CMV-positive, and had no GVHD. Part of the T cells may come from the graft donor. The input for sequencing was PBMCs, taken after allogeneic stem cell transplant with posttransplant cyclophosphamide. The CDR3 here is CASSFVSDREQFF. In DNA, the CDR3 is TGTGCCAGCAGCTTTGTGTCAGACAGGGAACAGTTCTTC. The full variable domain, rest sourced from reference TRBV7-2 and TRBJ2-1, is GAGVSQSPSNKVTEKGKDVELRCDPISGHTALYWYRQSLGQGLEFLIYFQGNSAPDKSGLPSDRFSAERTGGSVSTLTIQRTQQEDSAVYLCASSFVSDREQFFGPGTRLTVL.